Presented here are 32 T cell receptor beta chains from one specimen sequenced in a study of blood T cells in healthy people across ages. With a J-beta primer mix and a sample-barcoded 5' primer, a second PCR ran roughly 6 to 11 cycles. TCRdb processed the 5' RACE reads anew with MiXCR; each CDR3 protein has one entry. The sample yields about 640,000 distinct CDR3 sequences, approximately 30% seen once. Sample: blood. These TCRs come from a woman of 80 years or more in good health.

In this sample, this clonotype turned up a few times. The rearrangement links TRBV20-1 to TRBJ2-1; a possible D gene is TRBD2 (5 bases). CDR1 DFQATT and CDR2 SNEGSKA come from the germline V gene (reference sequence). V lost 3 bases, J lost 5 bases, and 11 bases lay in between. The CDR3 extends over 13 amino acids. For the CDR3, the DNA is TGCAGTGCTAGTAAAGGACTGAACAATGAGCAGTTCTTC. It yields the protein CSASKGLNNEQFF.

V usage is TRBV6-1 and J usage is TRBJ2-7, with D possibly TRBD1 on 6 matching bases. The CDR3 spans 14 residues. CDR1 is MNHNS and CDR2 is SASEGT in the germline V gene. V lost 6 bases, J lost 6 bases, and 18 bases lay in between. CDR3 protein: CASSHTGSSGEQYF. The CDR3 DNA is TGTGCCAGCAGCCACACAGGGTCGTCGGGCGAGCAGTACTTC.

This clonotype was observed many times. The chain has TRBV7-9 and TRBJ2-7; 10 nucleotides line up with TRBD1. This CDR3 has 13 residues. Unmatched junction bases numbered 8, after V lost 10 bases and J lost 5 bases. In germline, CDR1 is SEHNR, CDR2 FQNEAQ (reference sequence). Here the CDR3 reads CATGRQGADEQYF. The CDR3, as DNA: TGTGCCACCGGCCGACAGGGGGCGGACGAGCAGTACTTC.

As to this clonotype: A much larger clone lies a single base off, so this may be a read error. This chain joins TRBV11-2 and TRBJ2-1; 8 nucleotides line up with TRBD2. The J call may be in error: the DNA end matches TRBJ2-7 better. The CDR3 is 20 amino acids. The germline V gene encodes CDR1 SGHAT and CDR2 FQNNGV. CDR3 bases: TGTGCCAGCAGTTTCCATACGGGGGGGCCGAGAATAAGCTCCTACAATGAGCAGTACTTC. It codes for CASSFHTGGPRISSYNEQYF.

This clonotype was found many times. This chain uses TRBV5-1 with TRBJ2-5; D remains unclear. Germline loops: CDR1 SGHRS, CDR2 YFSETQ. V shed 5 bases and J shed 5 bases, with 16 bases lying between them. The CDR3 length is 14 residues. CDR3: CASSRDGFGETQYF. CDR3 nucleotide sequence: TGCGCCAGCAGTCGCGACGGGTTCGGGGAGACCCAGTACTTC.

Remarks on this clonotype: A much larger clone lies one base from this, so it may be a read error. The chain links TRBV7-2 to TRBJ2-3; 11 positions match TRBD2. V was clipped by 4 bases and J by 2 bases; unmatched bases: 5. Germline V gene sequence: CDR1 SGHTA, CDR2 FQGNSA. There are 16 residues in the CDR3. This CDR3 reads CASSSNSGGDTDTQYF. In nucleotides, the CDR3 is TGTGCCAGCAGCTCTAATAGCGGGGGGGACACAGATACGCAGTATTTT.

Ten or more counts support this clonotype. An end of the junction does not agree with germline; a read error may underlie this. The CDR3 DNA follows: TGTGCCAGCAGCTTATTCCAGGACAGCCTCAATGGAAAACTGTTTTTT. Translated: CASSLFQDSLNGKLFF. The chain combines TRBV11-2 with TRBJ1-4, with D perhaps matching TRBD1 (6 bases). This CDR3 contains 16 residues. The germline CDR1 and CDR2 sequences are SGHAT and FQNNGV.

This clonotype was observed a few times. A much larger clone differs by one base, so this may be a read error. The chain employs TRBV18 and TRBJ2-5; D tentatively reads TRBD1 or TRBD2 (5 bases each). CDR3 length equals 15 residues. Trimming took off 5 bases at V and 2 bases at J, with 15 bases between the two ends. The germline gives CDR1 KGHSH, CDR2 LQKENI. CDR3 region: CASSTRGTEQETQYF. The CDR3, as DNA: TGTGCCAGCTCAACGCGAGGGACGGAACAAGAGACCCAGTACTTC.

Ten or more counts support this clonotype. This chain connects TRBV9 to TRBJ2-3, with TRBD1 matching over 11 bases. Losses at the gene ends were 3 bases for V and 6 bases for J; bases not matched to a gene: 9. The germline gives CDR1 SGDLS, CDR2 YYNGEE. The CDR3 has 16 amino acids. CDR3 loop: CASSEEGQGAGDTQYF. The CDR3 DNA is TGTGCCAGCAGCGAAGAAGGACAGGGGGCAGGGGATACGCAGTATTTT.

There are many counts of this clonotype. J is TRBJ2-7 and V is TRBV6-1; TRBD2 matches 14 bases. The V gene's germline CDR1 is MNHNS and CDR2 SASEGT. The junction had 10 bases not matched to a gene; V was cut back by 5 bases and J by 7 bases. The CDR3 loop spans 16 amino acids. CDR3 sequence reads: CASSPRGLAGASEQYF. In DNA, the CDR3 is TGTGCCAGCAGTCCCAGGGGACTAGCGGGGGCGTCGGAGCAGTACTTC.

This clonotype has just a few counts. It may be a read error: a sequence one base away is much more abundant. The rearrangement links TRBV7-9 to TRBJ2-5, with D possibly being TRBD2 (5 bases). The CDR3 is 14 amino acids. Trimming took off 4 bases at V and 3 bases at J, with 12 bases between the two ends. Germline V gives CDR1 SEHNR, CDR2 FQNEAQ (reference sequence). CDR3 amino acids: CASSCSSREETQYF. CDR3 in DNA: TGTGCCAGCAGCTGCTCTAGCAGAGAAGAGACCCAGTACTTC. Supplemented by reference TRBV7-9 and TRBJ2-5, the full variable domain reads DTGVSQNPRHKITKRGQNVTFRCDPISEHNRLYWYRQTLGQGPEFLTYFQNEAQLEKSRLLSDRFSAERPKGSFSTLEIQRTEQGDSAMYLCASSCSSREETQYFGPGTRLLVL.

As for this clonotype: With a much larger clone just one base away, this may be a read error. The chain joins TRBV5-1 to TRBJ2-3; 8 bases agree with TRBD2. This CDR3 has 15 amino acids. Germline values: CDR1 SGHRS, CDR2 YFSETQ. The CDR3 coding sequence is TGCGCCAGCCGGGGGGGAGCCCGAAGCACAGATGCGCAGTATTTT. Its translation: CASRGGARSTDAQYF.

This clonotype was seen a handful of times. CDR3 sequence (DNA): TGTGCCAGCAGCAAGATTAGCGGAGGCACTGAAGCTTTCTTT. Its protein is CASSKISGGTEAFF. The chain joins TRBV3-1 to TRBJ1-1; D gene uncertain. Per germline, CDR1 LGHDT and CDR2 YNNKEL (reference sequence). Trimming cost V 5 bases and J 4 bases, with 14 bases left between them. CDR3 size: 14 residues.

At least ten counts were recorded for this clonotype. The CDR3 sequence is CAIRGDRGNNEQYF. As DNA, the CDR3 is TGTGCCATCAGAGGCGACAGGGGGAACAACGAGCAGTACTTC. The chain recombines TRBV10-3 with TRBJ2-7, with 9 bases matching TRBD1. J was trimmed by 5 bases and V by 6 bases; bases with no gene match: 8. The CDR3 totals 14 residues. CDR1 and CDR2 (germline): ENHRY, SYGVKD.

The table lists this clonotype with many counts. The chain has TRBV29-1 and TRBJ2-7; 9 nucleotides line up with TRBD1. Germline loops: CDR1 SQVTM, CDR2 ANQGSEA. V gave up 8 bases and J gave up 4 bases; unmatched junction bases: 15. The CDR3 extends over 15 amino acids. The CDR3 DNA sequence: TGCAGCATCGACGTCCCGGGACAGGGAACGTACGAGCAGTACTTC. Residues: CSIDVPGQGTYEQYF.

This chain uses TRBV6-1 with TRBJ1-4, with TRBD1 matching over 9 bases. The CDR3 extends over 15 amino acids. V lost 9 bases to trimming and J lost 8 bases; unmatched junction nucleotides: 13. Per germline, CDR1 MNHNS and CDR2 SASEGT. The CDR3 protein is CASGGRDRVGEKLFF. The CDR3 DNA sequence: TGTGCCAGTGGGGGTCGGGACAGGGTAGGAGAAAAACTGTTTTTT.

V gene TRBV7-8 combines with J gene TRBJ1-1, with D unclear. CDR1 and CDR2 from the germline V gene are SGHVS and FQNEAQ. The CDR3 loop spans 17 amino acids. The V and J ends lost 4 bases and 4 bases respectively, with 22 bases between them. The CDR3 DNA reads TGTGCCAGCAGCTCTTCCTATTCTCGTGGGTGGGGCACTGAAGCTTTCTTT. It codes for CASSSSYSRGWGTEAFF.

The chain links TRBV2 to TRBJ2-1; D gene uncertain. The CDR3 sequence is 14 residues long. V was pared by 6 bases and J by 1 base, with 10 bases between. Germline loops: CDR1 SNHLY, CDR2 FYNNEI. The CDR3 region has the DNA TGTGCCAGCAGCTTGCATGGGTCCTACAATGAGCAGTTCTTC. Its translation: CASSLHGSYNEQFF.

CDR3 sequence reads: CASTYQGAAETQYF. CDR3 DNA: TGCGCCAGCACGTATCAGGGGGCTGCAGAGACCCAGTACTTC. This chain connects TRBV5-1 to TRBJ2-5; 8 bases align to TRBD1. The CDR3 consists of 14 residues. Germline V CDR1 and CDR2: SGHRS, YFSETQ. V was pared by 6 bases and J by 4 bases, with 8 bases of the junction left unmatched.

Comment on this clonotype: Being one base from a much bigger clone, this may be a read error. The chain has TRBV5-6 and TRBJ2-4, with D perhaps TRBD2 (5 bases). The CDR3 runs to 13 residues. Germline V gene lookup returns CDR1 SGHDT and CDR2 YYEEEE. The CDR3 here is CASSLGGVYEQCF. CDR3 sequence (DNA): TGTGCCAGCAGCTTGGGGGGAGTTTACGAGCAGTGCTTC.

In its sample, this clonotype was seen many times. The chain combines TRBV7-8 with TRBJ2-5, with D tentatively TRBD1 or TRBD2 (7 bases each). CDR3 size: 13 residues. Germline CDR1 SGHVS, CDR2 FQNEAQ. V was trimmed by 5 bases and J by 9 bases, leaving 16 bases between them. CDR3 sequence: CASSPGGASAQYF. DNA of the CDR3: TGTGCCAGCAGCCCAGGGGGGGCCTCGGCCCAGTACTTC.

This clonotype was counted many times. This chain uses TRBV6-2 or TRBV6-3 with TRBJ2-7; D perhaps matches TRBD1 (6 bases). The length of the CDR3 is 17 residues. The V gene lost 8 bases and the J gene lost 4 bases, with 27 bases spanning the gap. Germline V gene sequence: CDR1 MNHEY, CDR2 SVGEGT. The CDR3 coding sequence is TGTGCCAGCTCCTTCCTACAGGGATCGGGATCTGAGTACGAGCAGTACTTC. This gives the protein CASSFLQGSGSEYEQYF.

J is TRBJ1-2 and V is TRBV5-1, with a tentative D call TRBD1 (5 bases). Looked up from germline, CDR1 is SGHRS and CDR2 is YFSETQ. V lost 3 bases, J lost 0 bases, and 12 bases lay in between. This CDR3 has 15 residues. CDR3 amino acids: CASSWQAGPNYGYTF. For the CDR3, the DNA is TGCGCCAGCAGCTGGCAGGCGGGACCTAACTATGGCTACACCTTC.

This rearrangement joins TRBV25-1 to TRBJ1-1, with 9 bases fitting TRBD1. V lost 6 bases, J lost 6 bases, and 5 bases stayed unmatched. Germline CDR1 is MGHDK and CDR2 is SYGVNS. CDR3 length: 13 amino acids. Here the CDR3 DNA reads TGTGCCAGCAGAGAACAGGGGGCCGCTGAAGCTTTCTTT. Translating gives CASREQGAAEAFF.

This clonotype appeared many times. The gene calls are TRBV6-5 and TRBJ2-3, with D possibly TRBD1 on 7 matching bases. Trimming removed 6 bases from V and 5 bases from J, with 15 bases in between. The CDR3 is made up of 14 amino acids. CDR1 and CDR2 (germline): MNHEY, SVGAGI. DNA for the CDR3: TGTGCCAGCAGGGTTCCAGGGGGAGGAGATACGCAGTATTTT. Protein sequence: CASRVPGGGDTQYF.

The V call is TRBV5-1, the J call TRBJ2-1; 8 nucleotides align to TRBD1. The CDR3 spans 15 residues. Trimming took 4 bases from V and 7 from J; bases not matched to a gene: 10. The germline gives CDR1 SGHRS, CDR2 YFSETQ. The CDR3 region is CASSLTGAYGNEQFF. The CDR3, as DNA: TGCGCCAGCAGCCTGACAGGGGCATACGGGAATGAGCAGTTCTTC.

In this sample, this clonotype turned up many times. This chain uses TRBV7-3 with TRBJ2-6; tentative D call: TRBD1 (5 bases). Germline CDR1 SGHTA, CDR2 FQGTGA. The CDR3 consists of 17 residues. Trimming shortened V by 4 bases and J by 0 bases, and 13 bases separated the two germline ends. The DNA for the CDR3 is TGTGCCAGCAGCTCGCCTAACAGGAACTCTGGGGCCAACGTCCTGACTTTC. Amino acids: CASSSPNRNSGANVLTF. Complete variable domain (other parts from reference TRBV7-3 and TRBJ2-6): GAGVSQTPSNKVTEKGKYVELRCDPISGHTALYWYRQSLGQGPEFLIYFQGTGAADDSGLPNDRFFAVRPEGSVSTLKIQRTERGDSAVYLCASSSPNRNSGANVLTFGAGSRLTVL.

This clonotype was counted many times. This sequence joins TRBV24-1 and TRBJ1-5; 7 bases match TRBD1. The CDR3 has 14 residues. Germline lookup yields CDR1 KGHDR and CDR2 SFDVKD. V dropped 7 bases and J dropped 3; count of bases not matched to a gene: 5. The CDR3 protein is CATSGQAINQPQHF. For the CDR3, the DNA is TGTGCCACCAGCGGACAGGCAATCAATCAGCCCCAGCATTTT.

This clonotype was observed at least ten times. This rearrangement joins TRBV6-2 or TRBV6-3 to TRBJ2-7; 8 bases are a match to TRBD2. The germline gives CDR1 MNHEY, CDR2 SVGEGT. V was pared by 5 bases and J by 7 bases, with 19 bases of the junction left unmatched. CDR3 length: 17 amino acids. The CDR3 coding sequence is TGTGCCAGCAGTCCCACCGGGAGGGGTGTTTTCCCGGTGGAGCAGTACTTC. It is translated as CASSPTGRGVFPVEQYF.

V is TRBV7-2 and J is TRBJ2-1, with 9 bases that match TRBD2. The J call may be in error: the DNA end matches TRBJ2-7 better. The V gene's germline CDR1 is SGHTA and CDR2 FQGNSA. This CDR3 spans 19 amino acids. The CDR3 DNA is TGTGCCAGCAGCTACAACCGGGGCAGTCTAGCGGGGTCCTACAATGAGCAGTACTTC. This encodes CASSYNRGSLAGSYNEQYF.

This clonotype was found many times. The gene calls are TRBV4-2 and TRBJ2-5, with TRBD2 matching 13 bases. Germline-derived CDR1 and CDR2 are LGHNA and YNFKEQ. CDR3 length: 18 amino acids. The V and J ends lost 4 bases and 5 bases, in that order; junction bases with no gene match: 13. CDR3 nucleotide sequence: TGTGCCAGCAGCCGAGGGACTAGCGGGGTCCTCGGGAGGGAGACCCAGTACTTC. Encoded protein: CASSRGTSGVLGRETQYF.

There are many counts of this clonotype. This chain connects TRBV27 to TRBJ2-5; no clear D. The CDR3 sequence is 13 residues long. The ends were cut back, 2 bases at V and 4 bases at J, with 8 bases in the middle. Germline V CDR1 and CDR2: MNHEY, SMNVEV (reference sequence). Here the CDR3 DNA reads TGTGCCAGCAGTTTAAGGATGGGAGAGACCCAGTACTTC. Its protein product is CASSLRMGETQYF.